Following are 13 T cell receptor beta chains from one sample sequenced in a study of Graves' ophthalmopathy and Graves' hyperthyroidism. Scientists amplified the TCR beta CDR3 regions from RNA transcripts. Following a first-round RT-PCR that used HTBI primers, a second-round multiplex PCR was carried out. From the multiplex PCR reads, TCRdb called clonotypes with MiXCR, one entry per CDR3 protein. The repertoire includes over a million distinct CDR3 sequences, 36% of them detected once, and 11% sits in the top ten. Material for sequencing was peripheral blood or thyroid tissue (not recorded which). These receptors all stem from an adult man with Graves' hyperthyroidism.

The chain joins TRBV2 to TRBJ1-4; the D gene is possibly TRBD1 (6 bases). The V and J ends lost 6 bases and 4 bases respectively, with 12 bases between them. CDR1 is SNHLY, CDR2 FYNNEI, per germline. The CDR3 has 14 amino acids. In DNA form, the CDR3 reads TGTGCCAGCAGGGCCGGACAGATTAATGAAAAACTGTTTTTT. Translated, it gives CASRAGQINEKLFF. The full variable domain, in which reference TRBV2 and TRBJ1-4 provide the parts outside the CDR3, is EPEVTQTPSHQVTQMGQEVILRCVPISNHLYFYWYRQILGQKVEFLVSFYNNEISEKSEIFDDQFSVERPDGSNFTLKIRSTKLEDSAMYFCASRAGQINEKLFFGSGTQLSVL.

This clonotype was counted many times. The CDR3 loop reads CASSRRGQLDFPDGYTF. Here the CDR3 DNA reads TGTGCCAGCAGCCGGAGGGGACAACTCGACTTTCCCGATGGCTACACCTTC. The chain links TRBV7-2 to TRBJ1-2, with D perhaps matching TRBD1 (6 bases). The CDR3 has 17 amino acids. CDR1 is SGHTA and CDR2 is FQGNSA in the germline V gene. V was shortened by 5 bases and J by 6 bases, with 25 bases between the two germline ends.

This clonotype was observed at least ten times. V usage is TRBV20-1 and J usage is TRBJ2-7, with D unclear. The germline V and J ends were trimmed by 2 bases and 0 bases, with 17 bases remaining between them. CDR1 is DFQATT and CDR2 is SNEGSKA in the germline V gene (reference sequence). The CDR3 runs 16 residues. CDR3: CSARLLHPKSSYEQYF. CDR3 coding DNA: TGCAGTGCTAGACTACTCCACCCTAAAAGCTCCTACGAGCAGTACTTC.

The CDR3 DNA reads TGTGCCAGCAGTGACGTTTTCGAAGAAGCTTTCTTT. It encodes CASSDVFEEAFF. The V gene is TRBV2, the J gene TRBJ1-1, with unresolved D. The CDR3 runs 12 residues. V lost 3 bases and J 8 bases, leaving 10 bases between the germline ends. CDR1 is SNHLY, CDR2 FYNNEI, per germline.

This clonotype showed up many times. The chain recombines TRBV7-9 with TRBJ2-2; D is perhaps TRBD1 (6 bases). This CDR3 comprises 15 residues. Looked up from germline, CDR1 is SEHNR and CDR2 is FQNEAQ (reference sequence). The ends were cut back, 5 bases at V and 1 base at J, with 11 bases in the middle. CDR3 in DNA: TGTGCCAGCAGCCAAGGGACAAGGAACACCGGGGAGCTGTTTTTT. This sequence encodes CASSQGTRNTGELFF.

The V gene is TRBV29-1, the J gene TRBJ2-5, with TRBD1 as a possible D gene (7 bases). This CDR3 has 14 residues. Per the germline V gene, CDR1 is SQVTM and CDR2 is ANQGSEA. The germline V and J ends were trimmed by 8 bases and 0 bases, with 16 bases remaining between them. The CDR3 nucleotides read TGCAGCCTCGGGTCAGGGGGGTACCAAGAGACCCAGTACTTC. This translates into CSLGSGGYQETQYF.

This clonotype was seen repeatedly, ten times or more. J is TRBJ1-5 and V is TRBV7-9; 7 bases line up with TRBD1. CDR3 length: 17 residues. The germline CDR1 and CDR2 sequences are SEHNR and FQNEAQ (reference sequence). Trimming at V came to 4 bases and at J to 0 bases, leaving 9 bases not matched to a gene. For the CDR3, the DNA is TGTGCCAGCAGCTCCACTCAGACAGGGAATAGCAATCAGCCCCAGCATTTT. Protein product: CASSSTQTGNSNQPQHF.

This clonotype has a count of ten or more. The chain has TRBV7-3 and TRBJ1-2; no definite D call. With 0 bases removed from V and 4 bases from J, the gap between germline ends came to 12 bases. Germline values: CDR1 SGHTA, CDR2 FQGTGA. CDR3 length equals 15 residues. CDR3 residues: CASSLTPGDSYGYTF. CDR3 bases: TGTGCCAGCAGCTTAACTCCCGGGGATAGCTATGGCTACACCTTC.

This clonotype was seen many times. The chain uses TRBV10-3 and TRBJ1-1; maybe TRBD1 (6 bases). Germline V CDR1 and CDR2: ENHRY, SYGVKD. V lost 6 bases to trimming and J lost 4 bases, with 12 bases between them. This CDR3 is 13 amino acids long. This CDR3 reads CAIRQGVGTEAFF. The CDR3 region has the DNA TGTGCCATCAGACAGGGTGTGGGCACTGAAGCTTTCTTT.

This clonotype occurred a few times. The chain has TRBV4-1 and TRBJ1-1, with 7 bases identical to TRBD1. Germline V gene data show CDR1 as MGHRA and CDR2 as YSYEKL. J lost 4 bases, V lost 2 bases, and 13 bases had no gene match. This CDR3 has 17 residues. The CDR3 DNA sequence: TGCGCCAGCAGCCAAAAACCCCCAGGGGGAGAAATCACTGAAGCTTTCTTT. Encoded protein: CASSQKPPGGEITEAFF.

V is TRBV2 and J is TRBJ2-7; 10 bases match TRBD2. V trimming: 6 bases; J trimming: 6 bases; junction bases outside the gene matches: 8. This CDR3 is built from 14 residues. The germline CDR1 and CDR2 sequences are SNHLY and FYNNEI. CDR3 in DNA: TGTGCCAGCAGGAGAACTAGCGGGATCTCCGAGCAGTACTTC. Residues: CASRRTSGISEQYF.

This clonotype was picked up many times. This chain joins TRBV10-3 and TRBJ2-5; 7 nucleotides line up with TRBD1. The trim removed 0 bases at V and 3 bases at J, leaving 1 base unmatched. The CDR3 extends over 14 amino acids. Germline V gives CDR1 ENHRY, CDR2 SYGVKD. The CDR3 coding sequence is TGTGCCATCAGTGAGTCCAGGGGGAAAGAGACCCAGTACTTC. It encodes CAISESRGKETQYF.

This clonotype was found a few times. The chain joins TRBV20-1 to TRBJ2-2, with 10 bases that match TRBD2. The CDR3 sequence is 14 residues long. The V and J ends lost 6 bases and 6 bases, in that order; junction bases with no gene match: 7. The germline V gene has CDR1 DFQATT and CDR2 SNEGSKA (reference sequence). The CDR3 sequence: CSAQTSGRAGELFF. The DNA for the CDR3 is TGCAGTGCACAGACAAGCGGGAGGGCCGGGGAGCTGTTTTTT.